This TCR beta chain was profiled in a study of blood T cells in healthy people across ages. The study, taken as a whole, reports: Nothing was known about donor CMV status, and this possibly confounded expanded clonotype changes.

It was with a sample-barcoded 5' primer and a J-beta primer mix that a second PCR of roughly 7 to 12 cycles was run. Using its own MiXCR run on the 5' RACE reads, TCRdb lists one record per CDR3 protein. The sample has about 1 million distinct CDR3 sequences, roughly a quarter seen once. There are 12 residues in the CDR3. The ends lost 3 bases at V and 7 bases at J; junction bases unmatched: 2. Donors each provided roughly 9.6 milliliters of peripheral blood. On this clonotype itself: What it recognizes is unknown.

This sample also appeared in a second study, on T cells of mothers and their children. That work adds: Sample barcodes and 2-4 random nucleotides came from the second PCR's M1S primer.

The rearrangement joins TRBV12-3 or TRBV12-4 to TRBJ1-2, with 7 bases identical to TRBD1. Input material: blood. This clonotype was sampled from a girl aged 2 to 9 in good health. The CDR3 loop reads CASSFTGAGYTF. The CDR3 region has the DNA TGTGCCAGCAGTTTCACAGGGGCTGGCTACACCTTC.